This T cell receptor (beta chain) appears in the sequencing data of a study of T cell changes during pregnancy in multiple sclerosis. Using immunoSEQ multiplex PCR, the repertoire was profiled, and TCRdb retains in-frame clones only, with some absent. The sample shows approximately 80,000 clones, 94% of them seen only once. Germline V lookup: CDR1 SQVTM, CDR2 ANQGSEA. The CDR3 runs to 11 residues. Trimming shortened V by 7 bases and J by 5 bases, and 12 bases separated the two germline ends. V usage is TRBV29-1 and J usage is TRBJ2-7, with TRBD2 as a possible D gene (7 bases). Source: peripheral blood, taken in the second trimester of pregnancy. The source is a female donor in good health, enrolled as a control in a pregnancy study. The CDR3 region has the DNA TGCAGCGCTGTAGGGGGGGACGAGCAGTACTTC. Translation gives CSAVGGDEQYF.